This TCR beta chain was identified during a study of blood T cells in healthy people across ages (dated by TCRdb to the mid-2010s). At the level of the whole study: In model experiments, roughly one uniquely barcoded TCR beta cDNA molecule per two T cells was captured by template switching. Donors of different ages were randomly distributed across sequencing lanes to avoid experimental bias. The donors were divided into four age groups: young (average about 16 years), middle-aged (roughly 40), aged (around 59) and long-lived (around 87). To track age-related changes in TCR beta repertoire diversity, the study relied on deep sequencing normalized with unique cDNA molecular identifiers. Two additional independent replicas of 1 million unique cDNA reads from the same blood draw were analyzed for two donors (one aged 18 to 30 and one aged 80 or older). Results and caveats for the whole study, not just this receptor: Observed TCR beta diversity per million T cells fell roughly linearly with age, and a significant reduction was already apparent by age approximately 41. Since profiling was done on bulk unsorted PBMCs, naive and antigen-experienced compartments could not be conclusively compared. Estimates of total diversity based on one million sequenced T cells were considered lower bounds and underestimates. Observed TCR beta diversity correlated strongly with the percentage of naive T cells measured by flow cytometry. Donor CMV infection status was unknown, potentially confounding age-related changes in expanded clonotypes. Compared with the aged group, more naive CD4+ T cells, fewer expanded clones and increased TCR diversity were shown by the long-lived group, suggesting age selection.

Libraries were prepared through 5' RACE. The sequencer listed for this sample is Illumina HiSeq 2500. The second PCR ran for roughly 7 to 11 cycles and used a J-beta primer mix along with a sample-barcoded 5' primer. A unique molecular identifier was introduced onto each TCR beta cDNA molecule by a template-switch 5' adaptor carrying 12 random nucleotides. Each sample yielded at least 3 million CDR3-containing paired-end reads. First-strand cDNA was synthesized from all RNA with the Mint cDNA synthesis kit, primed by a TRBC-specific oligonucleotide. Following uracil-DNA glycosylase treatment, a first 18-cycle PCR with universal primers M1SS and BC2_uni_R was performed on all cDNA. Per the source publication's procedure: For normalization, 1 million high-quality reads, each with a distinct molecular identifier, were randomly selected from each sample. Instead of being binned into consensus sequences, reads with shared molecular identifiers were discarded. MiTCR, set to a Q25 quality threshold and the strictest error-elimination algorithm, was used for CDR3 identification, clonotype clustering and error correction. Lower-bound total TCR beta diversity was estimated with a nonparametric unseen species model using Euler transformation. In TCRdb, the public reads were trimmed at Q25 with fastp and aligned with MiXCR, with productive beta chains retained. Rows with one shared CDR3 protein collapse into an entry with the most common genes and DNA. What appears here as the V and J calls and clone size reflects TCRdb's work, not the paper's. A total of hundreds of thousands of distinct CDR3 sequences appear in this sample, around 29% of them only once. 25% to 35% of the sample is taken by the ten largest.

Donors were about 36 systemically healthy Caucasian individuals from Russia aged roughly 6 to 90 years. Approximately 10 milliliters of peripheral blood were collected from each donor into EDTA-treated Vacutainer tubes. Ficoll-Paque density-gradient centrifugation was used to isolate PBMCs, with at least 6.5 million obtained per sample. Trizol reagent was used to extract total RNA from PBMCs, with at least 5 micrograms per sample. The percentages of naive CD45RAhigh/CD27high T cells were determined by flow cytometry on a PBMC aliquot from every donor. The CDR3 contains 12 residues, cysteine and phenylalanine counted. The sequence is cut down to CDR3 DNA, 36 bases in frame from base 1. CDR1 and CDR2, looked up from the germline V gene (reference sequence), are DFQATT and SNEGSKA. The table lists this clonotype with a few counts. Its binding antigen is unknown. It has no much larger one-base neighbor in the sample; base qualities were not kept.

The receptor comes from a woman in her 70s in good health. The chain links TRBV20-1 with TRBJ2-5; the D gene cannot be resolved reliably. The DNA matches TRBJ2-7 better at its end, which makes the J call doubtful. The sequenced material came from blood. The CDR3 reads CSAKVGYYEQYF. At the DNA level, the sequence is TGCAGTGCTAAAGTCGGATACTACGAGCAGTACTTC.